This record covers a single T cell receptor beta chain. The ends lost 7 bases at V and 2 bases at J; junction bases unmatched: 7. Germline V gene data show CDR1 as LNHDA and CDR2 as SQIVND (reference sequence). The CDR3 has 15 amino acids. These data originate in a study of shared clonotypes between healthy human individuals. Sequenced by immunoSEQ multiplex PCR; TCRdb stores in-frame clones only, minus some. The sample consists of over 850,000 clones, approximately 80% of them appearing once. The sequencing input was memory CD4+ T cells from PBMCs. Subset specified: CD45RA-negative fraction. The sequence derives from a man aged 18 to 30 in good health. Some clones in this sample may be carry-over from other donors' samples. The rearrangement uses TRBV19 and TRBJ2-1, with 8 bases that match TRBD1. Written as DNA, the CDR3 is TGTGCCAGTACAGAAACGGGACAGGCCTACAATGAGCAGTTCTTC. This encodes CASTETGQAYNEQFF.